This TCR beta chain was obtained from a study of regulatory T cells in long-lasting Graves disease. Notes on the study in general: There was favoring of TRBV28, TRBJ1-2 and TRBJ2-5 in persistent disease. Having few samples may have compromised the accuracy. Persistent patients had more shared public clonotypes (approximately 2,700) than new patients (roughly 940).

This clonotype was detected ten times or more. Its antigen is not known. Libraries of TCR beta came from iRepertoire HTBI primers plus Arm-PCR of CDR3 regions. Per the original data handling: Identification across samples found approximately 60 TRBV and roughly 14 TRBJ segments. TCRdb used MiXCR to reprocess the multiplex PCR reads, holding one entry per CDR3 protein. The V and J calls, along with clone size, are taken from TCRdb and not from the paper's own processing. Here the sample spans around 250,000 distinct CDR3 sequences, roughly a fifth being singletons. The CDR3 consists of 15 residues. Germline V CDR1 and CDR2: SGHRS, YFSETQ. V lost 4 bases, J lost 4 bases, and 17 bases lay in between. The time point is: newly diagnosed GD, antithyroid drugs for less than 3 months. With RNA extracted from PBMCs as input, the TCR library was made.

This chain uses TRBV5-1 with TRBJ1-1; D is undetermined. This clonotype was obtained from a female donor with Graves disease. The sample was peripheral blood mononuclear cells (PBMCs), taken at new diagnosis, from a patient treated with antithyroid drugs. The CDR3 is CASSGLVRGGTEAFF. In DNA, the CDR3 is TGCGCCAGCAGCGGCCTTGTGCGGGGTGGCACTGAAGCTTTCTTT. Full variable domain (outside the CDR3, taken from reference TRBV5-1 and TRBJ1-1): KAGVTQTPRYLIKTRGQQVTLSCSPISGHRSVSWYQQTPGQGLQFLFEYFSETQRNKGNFPGRFSGRQFSNSRSEMNVSTLELGDSALYLCASSGLVRGGTEAFFGQGTRLTVV.